The table lists the clone carrying this TCR beta chain with a few counts. Each CDR3 protein is one row after TCRdb ran MiXCR on the 5' RACE reads. The sample consists of approximately 470,000 distinct CDR3 sequences, 13% to 15% of them appearing once. The entry originates in a study of identical twins. V lost 5 bases and J lost 3; bases outside the gene matches: 7. The CDR3 consists of 15 residues. The data also belong to a second study, concerning yellow fever vaccine responses in identical twins.

The receptor was isolated from a young woman in good health. The rearrangement joins TRBV12-3 or TRBV12-4 to TRBJ1-5, with 7 bases lining up with TRBD1. Sequencing was carried out using CD4+ T cells sorted from blood. In nucleotides, the CDR3 is TGTGCCAGCAGTCCGGGGGACAGAAACAATCAGCCCCAGCATTTT. Protein sequence: CASSPGDRNNQPQHF.